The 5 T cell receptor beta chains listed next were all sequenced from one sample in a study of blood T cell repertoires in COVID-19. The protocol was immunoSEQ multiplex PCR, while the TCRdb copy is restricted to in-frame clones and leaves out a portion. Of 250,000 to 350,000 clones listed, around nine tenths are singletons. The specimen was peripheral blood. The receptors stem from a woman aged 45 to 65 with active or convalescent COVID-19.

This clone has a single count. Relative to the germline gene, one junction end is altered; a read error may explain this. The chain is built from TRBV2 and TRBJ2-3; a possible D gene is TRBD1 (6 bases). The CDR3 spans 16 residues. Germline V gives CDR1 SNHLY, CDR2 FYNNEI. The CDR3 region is CASSEDRDTPTDTQYF. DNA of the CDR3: TGTGCCAGCAGCGAAGACCGGGACACCCCCACAGATACGCAGTATTTT.

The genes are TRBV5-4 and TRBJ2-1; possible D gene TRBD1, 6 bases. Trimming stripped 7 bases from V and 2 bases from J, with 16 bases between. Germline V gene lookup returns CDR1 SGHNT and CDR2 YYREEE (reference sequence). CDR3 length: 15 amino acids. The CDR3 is CASGVVGATYNEQFF. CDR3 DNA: TGTGCCAGCGGGGTTGTGGGGGCCACCTACAATGAGCAGTTCTTC.

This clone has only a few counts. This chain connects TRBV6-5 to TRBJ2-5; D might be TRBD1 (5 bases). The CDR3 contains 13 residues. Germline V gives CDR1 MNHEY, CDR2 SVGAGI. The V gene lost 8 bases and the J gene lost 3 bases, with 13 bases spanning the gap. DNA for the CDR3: TGTGCCAGCTTAAACAGGTGGGAAGAGACCCAGTACTTC. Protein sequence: CASLNRWEETQYF.

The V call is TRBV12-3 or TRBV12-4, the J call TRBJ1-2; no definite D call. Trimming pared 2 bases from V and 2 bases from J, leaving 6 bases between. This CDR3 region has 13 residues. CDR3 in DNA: TGTGCCAGCAGTTTATACCGGAACTATGGCTACACCTTC. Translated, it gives CASSLYRNYGYTF.

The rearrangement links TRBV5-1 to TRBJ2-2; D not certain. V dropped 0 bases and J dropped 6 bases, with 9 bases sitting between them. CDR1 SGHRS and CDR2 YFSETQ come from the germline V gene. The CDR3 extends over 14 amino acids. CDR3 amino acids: CASSLDSRAGELFF. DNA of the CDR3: TGCGCCAGCAGCTTGGACAGTAGAGCCGGGGAGCTGTTTTTT.